This TCR beta chain is drawn from a study of T cells in Graves' hyperthyroidism and ophthalmopathy. Regarding the study as a whole: Model-based prediction identified ophthalmopathy a median approximately 6.2 months prior to its onset. From stable hyperthyroidism, ophthalmopathy was set apart by a 13 V-J model.

Graves' hyperthyroidism without ophthalmopathy progression within 18 months was termed stable. It was uncontrolled infection, other autoimmune disease, pregnancy or lactation that excluded patients. This clonotype appeared a few times. Its antigen is undetermined. RNA transcripts were the template for amplifying TCR beta CDR3 regions. First-round RT-PCR with HTBI primers amplified the TCR CDR3 region. TCRdb used MiXCR to reprocess the multiplex PCR reads, holding one entry per CDR3 protein. The sample records 700,000 to 950,000 distinct CDR3 sequences, roughly a third being singletons. Germline assignment: CDR1 SGHTA and CDR2 FQGNSA. V was shortened by 1 base and J by 1 base, with 10 bases between the two germline ends. This CDR3 contains 15 residues.

The chain couples TRBV7-2 to TRBJ1-2; D is undetermined. Sequencing was carried out using blood. The TCR originated in a woman aged 40 to 50 with Graves' hyperthyroidism. CDR3 region: CASSLEVGDNYGYTF. CDR3 DNA: TGTGCCAGCAGCTTAGAGGTCGGGGATAACTATGGCTACACCTTC.